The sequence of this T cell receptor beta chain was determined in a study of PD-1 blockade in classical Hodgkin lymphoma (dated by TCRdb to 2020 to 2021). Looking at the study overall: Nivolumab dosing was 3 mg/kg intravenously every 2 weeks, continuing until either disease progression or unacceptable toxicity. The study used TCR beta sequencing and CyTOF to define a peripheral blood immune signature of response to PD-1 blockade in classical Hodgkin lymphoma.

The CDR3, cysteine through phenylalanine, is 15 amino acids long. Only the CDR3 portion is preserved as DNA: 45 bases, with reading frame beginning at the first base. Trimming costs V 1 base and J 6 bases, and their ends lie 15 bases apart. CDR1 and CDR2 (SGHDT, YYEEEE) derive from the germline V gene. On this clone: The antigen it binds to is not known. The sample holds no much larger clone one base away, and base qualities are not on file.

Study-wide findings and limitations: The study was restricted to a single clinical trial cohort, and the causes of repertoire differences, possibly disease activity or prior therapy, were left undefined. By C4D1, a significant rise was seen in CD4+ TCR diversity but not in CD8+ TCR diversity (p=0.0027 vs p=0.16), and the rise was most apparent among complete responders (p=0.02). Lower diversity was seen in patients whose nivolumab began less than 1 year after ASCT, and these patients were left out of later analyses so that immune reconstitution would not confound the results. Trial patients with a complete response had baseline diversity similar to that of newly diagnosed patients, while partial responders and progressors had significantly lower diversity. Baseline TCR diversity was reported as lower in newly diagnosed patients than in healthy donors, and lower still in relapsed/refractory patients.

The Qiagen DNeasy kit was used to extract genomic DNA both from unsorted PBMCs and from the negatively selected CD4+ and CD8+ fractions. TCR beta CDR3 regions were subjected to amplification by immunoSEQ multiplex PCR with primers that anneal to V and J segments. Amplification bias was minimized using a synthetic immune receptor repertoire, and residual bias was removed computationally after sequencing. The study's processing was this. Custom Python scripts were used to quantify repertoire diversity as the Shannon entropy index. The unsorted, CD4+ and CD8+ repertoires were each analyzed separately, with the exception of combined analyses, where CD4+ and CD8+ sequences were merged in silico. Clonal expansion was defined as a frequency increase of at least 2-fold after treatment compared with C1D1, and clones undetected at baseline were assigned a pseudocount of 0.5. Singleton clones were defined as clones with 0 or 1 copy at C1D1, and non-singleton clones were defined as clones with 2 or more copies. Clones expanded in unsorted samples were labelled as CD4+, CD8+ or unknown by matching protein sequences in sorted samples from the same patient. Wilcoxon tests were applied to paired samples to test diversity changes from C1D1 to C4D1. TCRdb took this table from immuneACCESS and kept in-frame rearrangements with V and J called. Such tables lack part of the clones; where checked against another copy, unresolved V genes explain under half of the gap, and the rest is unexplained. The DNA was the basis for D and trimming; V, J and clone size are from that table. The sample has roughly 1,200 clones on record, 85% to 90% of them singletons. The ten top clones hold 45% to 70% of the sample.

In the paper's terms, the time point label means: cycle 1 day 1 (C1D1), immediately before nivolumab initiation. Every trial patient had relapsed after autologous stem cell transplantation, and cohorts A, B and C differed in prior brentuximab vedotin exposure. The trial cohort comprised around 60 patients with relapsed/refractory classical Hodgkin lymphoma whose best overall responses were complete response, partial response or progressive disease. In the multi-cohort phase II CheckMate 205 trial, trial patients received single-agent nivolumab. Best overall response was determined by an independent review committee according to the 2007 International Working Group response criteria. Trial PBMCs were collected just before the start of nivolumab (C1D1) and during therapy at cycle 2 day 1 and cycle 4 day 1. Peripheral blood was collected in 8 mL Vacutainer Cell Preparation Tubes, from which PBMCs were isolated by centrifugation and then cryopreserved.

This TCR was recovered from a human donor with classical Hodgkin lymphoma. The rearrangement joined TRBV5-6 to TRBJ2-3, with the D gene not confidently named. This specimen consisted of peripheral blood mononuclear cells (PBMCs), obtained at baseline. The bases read TGTGCCAGCAGCTTGTCACACCGAGAATTGGATACGCAGTATTTT. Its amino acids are CASSLSHRELDTQYF.